The clone carrying this TCR beta chain has at least ten counts. Time point reported: patch test 1, 2 weeks after DPC sensitization. Described treatment: therapeutic diphenylcyclopropenone sensitization with weekly scalp DPC. TCRdb analysed the RACE reads with MiXCR anew, one entry per CDR3 protein. This sample has approximately 400,000 distinct CDR3 sequences, with roughly 4.8% found just once. The V gene lost 0 bases and the J gene lost 1 base, with 12 bases spanning the gap. The CDR3 has 16 residues. Germline-derived CDR1 and CDR2 are LGHNA and YSLEER. These data are taken from a study of human T cells and chemical hapten exposure. The overall study: Once 0.01% DPC had been applied to the upper back by patch test, readings were taken at 6 days.

The source of this sequence is a woman between 50 and 59 years old with alopecia areata. Some clones in this sample may be carry-over from other donors' samples. The sequencing used whole blood, collected in connection with sensitization to the hapten diphenylcyclopropenone (DPC). The V gene is TRBV4-3, the J gene TRBJ1-2; maybe TRBD1 (5 bases). CDR3 nucleotides: TGCGCCAGCAGCCAAGATGGCGGGGGTGATAACTATGGCTACACCTTC. It codes for CASSQDGGGDNYGYTF.